This T cell receptor (beta chain) originates from a study of blood T cells in healthy people across ages. Points from the study as a whole: Naive CD4+ cell counts and diversity both ran higher in long-lived than in aged donors. Per-million-T-cell TCR beta diversity fell roughly linearly with age.

A second roughly 6 to 11 cycle PCR used barcoded and J-beta primers. MiXCR was run by TCRdb on the 5' RACE reads, yielding one entry per CDR3 protein. The sample lists 1.2 million to 1.5 million distinct CDR3 sequences; around 59% were seen once. Healthy Caucasian individuals from Russia aged 6 to 90 were enrolled as donors. Regarding this clonotype: Its antigen is unknown.

V dropped 6 bases and J dropped 4; count of bases not matched to a gene: 12. Germline lookup yields CDR1 DFQATT and CDR2 SNEGSKA (reference sequence). The CDR3 extends over 16 amino acids. V and J are TRBV20-1 and TRBJ2-3; 11 nucleotides line up with TRBD2. The sequencing sample was made of blood. The receptor was derived from a man aged 18 to 29 in good health. The CDR3 reads CSARPSGGRLPDTQYF. CDR3 DNA: TGCAGTGCCAGACCTAGCGGGGGGCGGCTCCCAGATACGCAGTATTTT.